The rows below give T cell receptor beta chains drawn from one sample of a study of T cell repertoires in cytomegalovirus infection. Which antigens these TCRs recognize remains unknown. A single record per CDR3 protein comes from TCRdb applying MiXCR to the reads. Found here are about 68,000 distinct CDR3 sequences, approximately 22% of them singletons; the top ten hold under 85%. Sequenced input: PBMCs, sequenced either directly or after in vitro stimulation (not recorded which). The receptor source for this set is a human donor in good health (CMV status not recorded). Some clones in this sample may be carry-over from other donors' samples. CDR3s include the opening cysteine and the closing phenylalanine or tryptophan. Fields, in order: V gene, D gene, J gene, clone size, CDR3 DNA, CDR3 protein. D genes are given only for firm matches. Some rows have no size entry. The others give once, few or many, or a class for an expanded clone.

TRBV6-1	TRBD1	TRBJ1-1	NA	TGTGCCAGCAGTAGACTTGGGGACAGGATATCGAACACTGAAGCTTTCTTT	CASSRLGDRISNTEAFF
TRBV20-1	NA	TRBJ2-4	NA	TGCAGTGCCACTTACAGGTGGGGGCGAGAAAACATTCAGTACTTC	CSATYRWGRENIQYF
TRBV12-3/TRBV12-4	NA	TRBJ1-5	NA	TGTGCCAGCAGTTTGGCCCTTTCGGGACAGCCCCAGCATTTT	CASSLALSGQPQHF
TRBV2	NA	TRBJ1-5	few	TGTGCCAGCGCCATGGGCAATCAGCCCCAGCATTTT	CASAMGNQPQHF
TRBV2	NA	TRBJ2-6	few	TGTGCCAGCAGGGACAAACTCTCTGGGGCCAACGTCCTGACTTTC	CASRDKLSGANVLTF
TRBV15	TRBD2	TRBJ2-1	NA	TGTGCCACCAGCAGAGGGACTAGCGGGTACAATGAGCAGTTCTTC	CATSRGTSGYNEQFF
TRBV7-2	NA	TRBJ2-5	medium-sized	TGTGCCAGCAGCTTAGGTGCAGGGCAAGAGACCCAGTACTTC	CASSLGAGQETQYF
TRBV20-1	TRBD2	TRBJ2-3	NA	TGCAGTTCCGACACCAGTTTTCTAGCGGGAGGGCCAGATACGCAGTATTTT	CSSDTSFLAGGPDTQYF
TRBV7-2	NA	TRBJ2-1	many	TGTGCCAGCAGCTCCCGTCCACAACCTAGATCGAGTGAGCAGTTCTTC	CASSSRPQPRSSEQFF
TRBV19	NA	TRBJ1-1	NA	TGTGCCAGTGGAGCCGGAAAGAACACTGAAGCTTTCTTT	CASGAGKNTEAFF
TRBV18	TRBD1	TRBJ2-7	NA	TGTGCCAGCTCGCCTGGAACCGGGACAGGGGCCCACGAGCAGTACTTC	CASSPGTGTGAHEQYF